What follows describes a single T cell receptor (beta chain). Its target is not known. Germline loops: CDR1 MDHEN, CDR2 SYDVKM. V lost 7 bases and J lost 6; bases outside the gene matches: 9. CDR3 length: 15 amino acids. This sample is drawn from a study of cytomegalovirus exposure and HLA in healthy donors. Study results and limitations: TRBV6-2, TRBV6-3 and some other V segments were excluded as indistinguishable. TCR beta sequences reportedly predicted the HLA-A and HLA-B alleles of most subjects accurately.

Primers included in the PCR were 60 Vbeta and 13 Jbeta primers. Some clones are missing from TCRdb's copy, which holds only in-frame ones; the method was immunoSEQ multiplex PCR. In the table there are about 190,000 clones, more than 75% of which are singletons. This sequence originates from a woman aged 18-29 years in good health and CMV-seronegative. The sequenced material came from PBMCs. This chain joins TRBV28 and TRBJ1-3; 10 positions agree with TRBD1. CDR3 amino acids: CASTPGQGDLNTIYF. CDR3 sequence (DNA): TGTGCCAGCACGCCCGGACAGGGGGATTTAAACACCATATATTTT. Looking up the rest from reference TRBV28 and TRBJ1-3 gives the full variable domain: DVKVTQSSRYLVKRTGEKVFLECVQDMDHENMFWYRQDPGLGLRLIYFSYDVKMKEKGDIPEGYSVSREKKERFSLILESASTNQTSMYLCASTPGQGDLNTIYFGEGSWLTVV.